The 6 T cell receptor beta chains presented below share a single source sample, sequenced in a study of CD8 T cells in ankylosing spondylitis. MiXCR was run by TCRdb on the 5' RACE reads, yielding one entry per CDR3 protein. The table shows 250,000 or so distinct CDR3 sequences, with 15% to 20% occurring only once. The sequencing input was blood, either unsorted or a sorted T cell fraction (not recorded which). The receptors were sampled from a male donor with ankylosing spondylitis or in good health (not recorded which).

This clonotype was seen a handful of times. The CDR3 region has the DNA TGTGCCAGCAGTGTGACTAGCGCTGGTGCGGACGAGCAGTACTTC. The encoded protein is CASSVTSAGADEQYF. The chain combines TRBV28 with TRBJ2-7, with 8 bases matching TRBD2. The germline V gene has CDR1 MDHEN and CDR2 SYDVKM. The ends lost 5 bases at V and 5 bases at J; junction bases unmatched: 11. This CDR3 is 15 amino acids long. The variable domain in full, with the rest retrieved from reference TRBV28 and TRBJ2-7, is DVKVTQSSRYLVKRTGEKVFLECVQDMDHENMFWYRQDPGLGLRLIYFSYDVKMKEKGDIPEGYSVSREKKERFSLILESASTNQTSMYLCASSVTSAGADEQYFGPGTRLTVT.

The V gene is TRBV5-1, the J gene TRBJ2-3; 8 positions agree with TRBD1. The CDR3 is 19 residues long. With 5 bases clipped from V and 3 bases from J, the junction kept 20 bases outside the gene matches. Germline values: CDR1 SGHRS, CDR2 YFSETQ. The CDR3 is CASSFGQSFRDRPTDTQYF. Written as DNA, the CDR3 is TGCGCCAGCAGTTTCGGTCAATCATTCCGGGACAGGCCAACAGATACGCAGTATTTT.

This clonotype was counted many times. The chain joins TRBV29-1 to TRBJ2-7, with D perhaps being TRBD1 or TRBD2 (5 bases each). The V gene's germline CDR1 is SQVTM and CDR2 ANQGSEA. V lost 2 bases and J 2 bases, leaving 16 bases between the germline ends. CDR3 length: 15 amino acids. The CDR3 coding sequence is TGCAGCGTTGAATACGGGGCGACAGAAACCTACGAGCAGTACTTC. This translates into CSVEYGATETYEQYF.

This clonotype came up many times. The chain has TRBV12-3 or TRBV12-4 and TRBJ2-3; D is ambiguous. This CDR3 spans 12 amino acids. Trimming stripped 6 bases from V and 0 bases from J, with 4 bases between. CDR3 loop: CASSHSTDTQYF. CDR3 nucleotide sequence: TGTGCCAGCAGCCACAGCACAGATACGCAGTATTTT.

The chain has TRBV12-3 or TRBV12-4 and TRBJ1-6, with unresolved D. The V and J ends lost 3 bases and 5 bases respectively, with 11 bases between them. CDR3 length: 15 amino acids. CDR3 nucleotide sequence: TGTGCCAGCAGTTTCCGAGGCAGCGATAATTCACCCCTCCACTTT. Translated, it gives CASSFRGSDNSPLHF.

J is TRBJ2-3 and V is TRBV20-1, with 9 bases identical to TRBD2. The V gene's germline CDR1 is DFQATT and CDR2 SNEGSKA (reference sequence). The CDR3 has 15 residues. V dropped 4 bases and J dropped 4; count of bases not matched to a gene: 9. The CDR3 DNA is TGCAGTGCTAATTTTGGACTAGCGTCGTCAGATACGCAGTATTTT. Encoded protein: CSANFGLASSDTQYF.